The 29 T cell receptor beta chains below were found in one sample sequenced in a study of cytomegalovirus exposure and HLA in healthy donors. Repertoires were generated with immunoSEQ multiplex PCR, while TCRdb's copy carries only in-frame clones and drops some. This sample has some 48,000 clones; 94% occur once, and the top ten carry 7.8%. The sample consisted of PBMCs. The receptors shown here come from a woman in her late teens or twenties in good health and CMV-seropositive.

The chain joins TRBV19 to TRBJ2-3; 12 nucleotides match TRBD1. The trim removed 6 bases at V and 5 bases at J, leaving 6 bases unmatched. This CDR3 spans 15 amino acids. Germline CDR1 reads LNHDA; CDR2 reads SQIVND (reference sequence). The CDR3 protein is CASRGDRGQEDTQYF. The CDR3 coding sequence is TGTGCCAGTAGGGGGGACAGGGGGCAGGAAGATACGCAGTATTTT.

This clone came up a few times. CDR3 coding DNA: TGCGCCAGCAGTGATCGGGCGGACAGGGGCTCCTACGAGCAGTACTTC. This encodes CASSDRADRGSYEQYF. The chain is built from TRBV10-2 and TRBJ2-7; 9 bases match TRBD1. This CDR3 has 16 residues. V dropped 3 bases and J dropped 0; count of bases not matched to a gene: 6. CDR1 and CDR2 from the germline V gene are WSHSY and SAAADI.

The chain links TRBV27 to TRBJ2-2; D not resolved. V shed 7 bases and J shed 4 bases, with 16 bases lying between them. Germline loops: CDR1 MNHEY, CDR2 SMNVEV (reference sequence). The CDR3 sequence is 15 residues long. This CDR3 is CASTGARISTGELFF. The DNA of the CDR3 is TGTGCCAGCACCGGAGCGCGGATAAGCACCGGGGAGCTGTTTTTT.

This clone was seen only once. The chain carries TRBV7-2 and TRBJ2-6, with 11 bases matching TRBD2. V lost 5 bases and J lost 19; bases outside the gene matches: 7. This CDR3 region has 12 residues. CDR1 and CDR2 from the germline V gene are SGHTA and FQGNSA. CDR3: CASSVGLAGHTF. CDR3 coding DNA: TGTGCCAGCAGCGTCGGACTAGCGGGCCACACTTTC.

The V gene is TRBV6-6, the J gene TRBJ2-7, with D possibly TRBD2 on 6 matching bases. V was shortened by 4 bases and J by 0 bases, with 13 bases between the two germline ends. Germline loops: CDR1 MNHNY, CDR2 SVGAGI (reference sequence). The CDR3 loop spans 15 amino acids. CDR3 nucleotide sequence: TGTGCCAGCAGTTCGAGCGGGCGCAACTCCTACGAGCAGTACTTC. Translated: CASSSSGRNSYEQYF.

The rearrangement uses TRBV2 and TRBJ1-4, with 9 positions matching TRBD1. The V and J ends lost 6 bases and 7 bases, in that order; junction bases with no gene match: 6. There are 14 residues in the CDR3. The germline CDR1 and CDR2 sequences are SNHLY and FYNNEI. CDR3: CASRRDREGEKLFF. Here the CDR3 DNA reads TGTGCCAGCAGACGGGACAGGGAGGGTGAAAAACTGTTTTTT.

This chain joins TRBV28 and TRBJ2-3; TRBD2 matches 12 bases. The length of the CDR3 is 17 residues. Germline CDR1 reads MDHEN; CDR2 reads SYDVKM. V was clipped by 7 bases and J by 0 bases; unmatched bases: 8. The DNA for the CDR3 is TGTGCCAGCACAGGACTAGCGGGGAGTTCTAGCACAGATACGCAGTATTTT. Amino acids: CASTGLAGSSSTDTQYF.

This chain links TRBV2 with TRBJ2-2; 9 bases are a match to TRBD2. The germline CDR1 and CDR2 sequences are SNHLY and FYNNEI. The CDR3 extends over 15 amino acids. J gave up 7 bases and V 4 bases, and 7 bases lay outside the gene matches. CDR3 protein: CASSALAGGVGELFF. CDR3 DNA sequence: TGTGCCAGCAGTGCTCTGGCGGGAGGGGTCGGGGAGCTGTTTTTT. The full variable domain, with the rest looked up from reference TRBV2 and TRBJ2-2, is EPEVTQTPSHQVTQMGQEVILRCVPISNHLYFYWYRQILGQKVEFLVSFYNNEISEKSEIFDDQFSVERPDGSNFTLKIRSTKLEDSAMYFCASSALAGGVGELFFGEGSRLTVL.

V gene TRBV6-5 combines with J gene TRBJ2-1, with D perhaps matching TRBD2 (5 bases). Trimming removed 3 bases from V and 5 bases from J, with 14 bases in between. This CDR3 has 15 amino acids. Germline V gene sequence: CDR1 MNHEY, CDR2 SVGAGI. The DNA of the CDR3 is TGTGCCAGCAGTTATTCTAGCTTAAATGACAATGAGCAGTTCTTC. It encodes CASSYSSLNDNEQFF.

The chain has TRBV2 and TRBJ2-5, with 7 bases matching TRBD2. The CDR3 is made up of 14 amino acids. Germline CDR1 is SNHLY and CDR2 is FYNNEI. The ends lost 8 bases at V and 5 bases at J; junction bases unmatched: 11. The CDR3 region has the DNA TGTGCCAGCGGCGCGGGAGCGTCGTGGGAGACCCAGTACTTC. It encodes CASGAGASWETQYF.

The chain couples TRBV5-6 to TRBJ1-1; D gene unclear. CDR1 is SGHDT and CDR2 is YYEEEE in the germline V gene. Trimming left V 0 bases short and J 3 bases short, with 12 bases between. The CDR3 contains 15 residues. Here the CDR3 DNA reads TGTGCCAGCAGCTTGGTATGGGTGGAGGACACTGAAGCTTTCTTT. It yields the protein CASSLVWVEDTEAFF.

This sequence joins TRBV7-6 and TRBJ2-1; TRBD2 agrees at 8 bases. The junction had 6 bases not matched to a gene; V was cut back by 5 bases and J by 3 bases. Germline CDR1 reads SGHVS; CDR2 reads FNYEAQ. This CDR3 contains 15 residues. CDR3 coding DNA: TGTGCCAGCAGCCAACTAGCGGACCTCTACAATGAGCAGTTCTTC. It yields the protein CASSQLADLYNEQFF. Drawing the rest from reference TRBV7-6 and TRBJ2-1, the complete variable domain is GAGVSQSPRYKVTKRGQDVALRCDPISGHVSLYWYRQALGQGPEFLTYFNYEAQQDKSGLPNDRFSAERPEGSISTLTIQRTEQRDSAMYRCASSQLADLYNEQFFGPGTRLTVL.

The chain combines TRBV4-2 with TRBJ2-5, with 9 positions matching TRBD1. The CDR3 contains 16 residues. The trim removed 0 bases at V and 4 bases at J, leaving 6 bases unmatched. CDR1 is LGHNA, CDR2 YNFKEQ, per germline. CDR3 nucleotides: TGTGCCAGCAGCCAAGACAATTCGGGACAGGGAGAGACCCAGTACTTC. This encodes CASSQDNSGQGETQYF.

The CDR3 DNA follows: TGTGCCAGTAGGAACAGGGGGCTCTACGAGCAGTACTTC. Residues: CASRNRGLYEQYF. The chain uses TRBV11-3 and TRBJ2-7; 9 positions agree with TRBD1. V lost 9 bases, J lost 3 bases, and 6 bases stayed unmatched. The CDR3 contains 13 residues. The V gene's germline CDR1 is SGHNT and CDR2 YENEEA.

The chain joins TRBV5-1 to TRBJ2-1, with TRBD2 matching 15 bases. Germline V CDR1 and CDR2: SGHRS, YFSETQ. The length of the CDR3 is 15 residues. The V gene end was trimmed by 4 bases and the J gene end by 8 bases; junction bases not matched to a gene: 4. The DNA for the CDR3 is TGCGCCAGCAGCCCGGGACTAGCGGGAGGTGATGAGCAGTTCTTC. Its protein is CASSPGLAGGDEQFF.

The chain carries TRBV6-5 and TRBJ2-7, with 11 bases identical to TRBD2. The CDR3 extends over 14 amino acids. Per the germline V gene, CDR1 is MNHEY and CDR2 is SVGAGI. J was trimmed by 3 bases and V by 2 bases; bases with no gene match: 0. CDR3 nucleotide sequence: TGTGCCAGCAGTTACACTAGCGGGAGCTACGAGCAGTACTTC. Amino acids: CASSYTSGSYEQYF.

This clone occurred once. The chain recombines TRBV5-1 with TRBJ2-1; no firm D call. CDR1 and CDR2 (germline): SGHRS, YFSETQ. The CDR3 runs 12 residues. The V gene lost 4 bases and the J gene lost 8 bases, with 10 bases spanning the gap. CDR3 nucleotide sequence: TGCGCCAGCAGCCGTGACTTAGATGAGCAGTTCTTC. It codes for CASSRDLDEQFF.

CDR3 protein: CASGLQGDNEQFF. CDR3 DNA: TGTGCCAGCGGGCTACAGGGCGACAATGAGCAGTTCTTC. The chain combines TRBV6-5 with TRBJ2-1; maybe TRBD1 (6 bases). Germline V gene sequence: CDR1 MNHEY, CDR2 SVGAGI. CDR3 size: 13 residues. V lost 8 bases, J lost 5 bases, and 13 bases lay in between.

The V gene is TRBV29-1, the J gene TRBJ2-7; TRBD2 is a possible D gene (5 bases). V dropped 7 bases and J dropped 3 bases, with 13 bases sitting between them. The CDR3 covers 12 residues. CDR1 SQVTM and CDR2 ANQGSEA come from the germline V gene. The CDR3 DNA reads as TGCAGCGCCGGACCCGGGAACTACGAGCAGTACTTC. Protein product: CSAGPGNYEQYF.

The chain employs TRBV14 and TRBJ2-1, with 11 nucleotides matching TRBD2. The trim removed 1 base at V and 4 bases at J, leaving 9 bases unmatched. CDR1 and CDR2 (germline): SGHDN, FVKESK. The CDR3 has 18 residues. CDR3 DNA sequence: TGTGCCAGCAGCCAAGTTACGCTAGCGGGAGGCTATTACAATGAGCAGTTCTTC. Amino acids: CASSQVTLAGGYYNEQFF.

V and J are TRBV11-2 and TRBJ2-7; TRBD2 matches 8 bases. Germline V lookup: CDR1 SGHAT, CDR2 FQNNGV. The CDR3 has 14 residues. The V gene end was trimmed by 1 base and the J gene end by 4 bases; junction bases not matched to a gene: 3. The CDR3 loop is CASSLAGGPYEQYF. The CDR3 bases are TGTGCCAGCAGCTTAGCGGGAGGGCCTTACGAGCAGTACTTC.

The J gene is TRBJ1-1, the V gene TRBV7-6; a possible D gene is TRBD1 (5 bases). Trimming stripped 4 bases from V and 0 bases from J, with 9 bases between. Germline V gene lookup returns CDR1 SGHVS and CDR2 FNYEAQ. CDR3 size: 14 residues. CDR3 sequence (DNA): TGTGCCAGCAGCTCGGGACTGTTGAACACTGAAGCTTTCTTT. It encodes CASSSGLLNTEAFF.

The chain is built from TRBV28 and TRBJ2-3; 9 bases match TRBD1. The CDR3 loop spans 17 amino acids. Germline loops: CDR1 MDHEN, CDR2 SYDVKM. V shed 5 bases and J 4 bases; nucleotides not matched to a gene: 13. The CDR3, as DNA: TGTGCCAGCAGTCCCACTTCCGGGACAGGGTCCGCAGATACGCAGTATTTT. Encoded protein: CASSPTSGTGSADTQYF.

The J gene is TRBJ1-1, the V gene TRBV10-3; 9 nucleotides agree with TRBD1. Germline V CDR1 and CDR2: ENHRY, SYGVKD. V dropped 6 bases and J dropped 7; count of bases not matched to a gene: 9. The CDR3 is made up of 14 amino acids. The CDR3 nucleotides read TGTGCCATCAGGGAACAGGGGGCCTTTGGTGAAGCTTTCTTT. This translates into CAIREQGAFGEAFF.

This chain joins TRBV7-9 and TRBJ2-5, with 8 bases matching TRBD1. This CDR3 contains 14 residues. The ends lost 5 bases at V and 5 bases at J; junction bases unmatched: 7. CDR1 and CDR2 from the germline V gene are SEHNR and FQNEAQ (reference sequence). The CDR3 DNA reads as TGTGCCAGCAGCACTCCAGGGGGCCGGGAGACCCAGTACTTC. It is translated as CASSTPGGRETQYF.

The chain recombines TRBV6-5 with TRBJ1-1; the D gene is possibly TRBD1 (6 bases). CDR1 is MNHEY and CDR2 is SVGAGI in the germline V gene. The CDR3 has 13 amino acids. V was trimmed by 6 bases and J by 7 bases, leaving 15 bases between them. CDR3 in amino acids: CASSNPTGIEAFF. DNA for the CDR3: TGTGCCAGCAGCAACCCGACAGGCATTGAAGCTTTCTTT.

J is TRBJ2-7 and V is TRBV5-1, with TRBD1 matching over 7 bases. J was trimmed by 4 bases and V by 1 base; bases with no gene match: 8. The CDR3 length is 15 residues. CDR1 and CDR2 from the germline V gene are SGHRS and YFSETQ. DNA for the CDR3: TGCGCCAGCAGCTTGAGTTTTACAGGGGTATACGAGCAGTACTTC. This translates into CASSLSFTGVYEQYF.

The V gene is TRBV6-6, the J gene TRBJ2-7; weak D call: TRBD1 (6 bases). Germline CDR1 MNHNY, CDR2 SVGAGI (reference sequence). Trimming took off 4 bases at V and 2 bases at J, with 9 bases between the two ends. This CDR3 is 13 amino acids long. DNA for the CDR3: TGTGCCAGCAGTTTTGGACAGACCTACGAGCAGTACTTC. It is translated as CASSFGQTYEQYF.

This chain links TRBV27 with TRBJ1-1, with a possible D match to TRBD1 (6 bases). The germline CDR1 and CDR2 sequences are MNHEY and SMNVEV (reference sequence). Trimming removed 7 bases at V and 2 bases at J, with 14 bases between. CDR3 length equals 14 residues. The CDR3 sequence is CASTQLGTNTEAFF. CDR3 DNA sequence: TGTGCCAGCACCCAGCTAGGGACAAACACTGAAGCTTTCTTT.